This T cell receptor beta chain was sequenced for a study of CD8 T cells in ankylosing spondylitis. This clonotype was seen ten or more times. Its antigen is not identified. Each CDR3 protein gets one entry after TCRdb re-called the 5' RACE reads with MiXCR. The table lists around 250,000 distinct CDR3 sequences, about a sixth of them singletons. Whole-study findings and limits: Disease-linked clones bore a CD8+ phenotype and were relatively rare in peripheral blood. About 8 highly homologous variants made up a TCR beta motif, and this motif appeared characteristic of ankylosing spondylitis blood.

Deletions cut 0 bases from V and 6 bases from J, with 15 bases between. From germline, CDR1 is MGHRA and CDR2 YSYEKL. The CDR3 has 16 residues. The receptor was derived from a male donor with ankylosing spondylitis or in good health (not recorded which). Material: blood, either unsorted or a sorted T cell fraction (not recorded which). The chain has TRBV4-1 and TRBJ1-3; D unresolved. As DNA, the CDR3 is TGCGCCAGCAGCCAAGAGCAGGTGGACGTCTTAAACACCATATATTTT. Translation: CASSQEQVDVLNTIYF.